These 5 T cell receptor beta chains were all obtained from the same sample, sequenced in a study of blood T cell repertoires in COVID-19. Measured with immunoSEQ multiplex PCR; TCRdb has only the in-frame clones, and not every one. The table lists about 160,000 clones, under 95% of them singletons, with approximately 2% in the top ten. The source material was peripheral blood. The receptors come from a man younger than 35 with acute or convalescent COVID-19.

The chain recombines TRBV7-7 with TRBJ2-2; no clear D gene. V gave up 4 bases and J gave up 4 bases, with 4 bases separating them. CDR3 length: 12 amino acids. Germline CDR1 SSHAT, CDR2 FNYEAQ (reference sequence). This CDR3 is CASSSVTGELFF. The DNA for the CDR3 is TGTGCCAGCAGCTCCGTCACCGGGGAGCTGTTTTTT.

V and J are TRBV12-5 and TRBJ2-5; D call uncertain. This CDR3 contains 16 residues. Germline loops: CDR1 LGHNT, CDR2 FRNRAP. Trimming shortened V by 0 bases and J by 5 bases, and 16 bases separated the two germline ends. CDR3 residues: CASGLVRGSGLETQYF. The CDR3 DNA reads as TGTGCTAGTGGTTTGGTACGCGGTTCGGGTTTGGAGACCCAGTACTTC.

The CDR3, as DNA: TGTGCCAGCAGCCATTTCGGGACAGGGGCCTACGAGCAGTACTTC. It yields the protein CASSHFGTGAYEQYF. The chain recombines TRBV14 with TRBJ2-7; TRBD1 matches 10 bases. This CDR3 has 15 residues. V shed 3 bases, J shed 2 bases, and the junction held 4 bases outside the gene matches. Germline V CDR1 and CDR2: SGHDN, FVKESK.

This clone appeared a single time. V and J are TRBV4-1 and TRBJ1-2, with TRBD1 identical over 7 bases. This CDR3 spans 14 amino acids. V gave up 4 bases and J gave up 4 bases; unmatched junction bases: 6. The germline CDR1 and CDR2 sequences are MGHRA and YSYEKL. DNA for the CDR3: TGCGCCAGCAGCCGGGTCAGGGACAGCTATGGCTACACCTTC. This gives the protein CASSRVRDSYGYTF.

Comment on this clone: The same CDR3 also results from other DNA sequences found in this sample. The chain has TRBV18 and TRBJ1-1; D is uncertain. This CDR3 has 13 residues. Trimming pared 5 bases from V and 1 base from J, leaving 8 bases between. Germline CDR1 and CDR2: KGHSH and LQKENI. The CDR3 spells CASSSTGNTEAFF. The CDR3 DNA reads TGTGCCAGCTCAAGTACGGGGAACACTGAAGCTTTCTTT.